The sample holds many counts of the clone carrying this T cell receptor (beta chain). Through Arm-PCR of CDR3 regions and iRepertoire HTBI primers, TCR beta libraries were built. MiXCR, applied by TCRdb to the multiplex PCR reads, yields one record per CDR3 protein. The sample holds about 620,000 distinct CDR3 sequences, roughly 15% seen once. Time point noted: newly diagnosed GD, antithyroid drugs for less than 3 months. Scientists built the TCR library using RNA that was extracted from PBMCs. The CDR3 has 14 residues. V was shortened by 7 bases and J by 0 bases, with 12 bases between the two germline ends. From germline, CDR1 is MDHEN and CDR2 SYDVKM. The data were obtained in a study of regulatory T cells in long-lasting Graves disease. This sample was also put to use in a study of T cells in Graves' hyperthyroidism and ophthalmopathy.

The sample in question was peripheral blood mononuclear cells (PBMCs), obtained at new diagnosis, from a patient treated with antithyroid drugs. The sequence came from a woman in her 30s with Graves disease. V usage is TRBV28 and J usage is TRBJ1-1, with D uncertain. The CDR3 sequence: CASIINSMNTEAFF. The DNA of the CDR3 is TGTGCCAGCATAATTAACAGCATGAACACTGAAGCTTTCTTT.